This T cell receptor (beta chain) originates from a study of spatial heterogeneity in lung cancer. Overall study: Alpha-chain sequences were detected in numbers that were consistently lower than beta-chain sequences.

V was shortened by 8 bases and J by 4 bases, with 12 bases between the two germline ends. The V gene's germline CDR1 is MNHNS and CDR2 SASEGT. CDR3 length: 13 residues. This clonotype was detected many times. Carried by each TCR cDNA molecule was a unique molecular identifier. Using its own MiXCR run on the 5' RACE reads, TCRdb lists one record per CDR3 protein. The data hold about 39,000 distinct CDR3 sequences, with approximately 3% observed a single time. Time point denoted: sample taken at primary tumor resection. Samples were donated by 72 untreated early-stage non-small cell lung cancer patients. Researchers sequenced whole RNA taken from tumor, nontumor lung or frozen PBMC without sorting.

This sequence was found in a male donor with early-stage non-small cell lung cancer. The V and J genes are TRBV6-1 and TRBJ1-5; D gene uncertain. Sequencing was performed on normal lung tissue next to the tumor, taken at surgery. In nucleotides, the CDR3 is TGTGCCAGCCGGGCGGGATTTAATCAGCCCCAGCATTTT. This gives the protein CASRAGFNQPQHF.